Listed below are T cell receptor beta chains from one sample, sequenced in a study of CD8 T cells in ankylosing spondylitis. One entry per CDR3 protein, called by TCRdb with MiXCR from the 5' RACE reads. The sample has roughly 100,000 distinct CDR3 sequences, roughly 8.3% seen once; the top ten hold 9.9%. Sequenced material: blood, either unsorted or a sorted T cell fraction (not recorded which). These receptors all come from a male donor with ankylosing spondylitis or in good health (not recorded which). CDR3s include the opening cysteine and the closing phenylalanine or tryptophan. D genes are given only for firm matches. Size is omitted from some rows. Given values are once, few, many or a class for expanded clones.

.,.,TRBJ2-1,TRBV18,CASSPLAVTYNEQFF,TGTGCCAGCTCACCACTAGCGGTGACCTACAATGAGCAGTTCTTC
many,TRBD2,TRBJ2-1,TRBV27,CASSPRGLAGYNEQFF,TGTGCCAGCAGTCCCCGGGGACTAGCGGGGTACAATGAGCAGTTCTTC
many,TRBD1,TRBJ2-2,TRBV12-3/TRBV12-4,CASSQGQGATGELFF,TGTGCCAGCAGTCAAGGACAGGGGGCGACCGGGGAGCTGTTTTTT
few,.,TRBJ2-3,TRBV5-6,CASGGVDTQYF,TGTGCCAGCGGTGGGGTAGATACGCAGTATTTT
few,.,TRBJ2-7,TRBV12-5,CASGSTVSGPTYEQYF,TGTGCTAGTGGTTCCACCGTTTCGGGGCCCACCTACGAGCAGTACTTC
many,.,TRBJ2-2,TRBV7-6,CASTSWTDFFSGELFF,TGTGCCAGCACCTCTTGGACAGATTTTTTCTCCGGGGAGCTGTTTTTT
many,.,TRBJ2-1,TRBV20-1,CSARDIAAPLYNEQFF,TGCAGTGCTAGAGATATTGCGGCCCCCCTCTACAATGAGCAGTTCTTC
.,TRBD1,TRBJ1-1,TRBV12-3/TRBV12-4,CASSDRGRSTEAFF,TGTGCCAGCAGTGACAGGGGGCGAAGCACTGAAGCTTTCTTT
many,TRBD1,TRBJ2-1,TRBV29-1,CSGKPRDRGPQGQFF,TGCAGCGGGAAACCCCGGGACAGGGGGCCCCAAGGGCAGTTCTTC
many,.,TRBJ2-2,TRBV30,CAWIGGTDTGELFF,TGTGCCTGGATAGGGGGGACGGACACCGGGGAGCTGTTTTTT
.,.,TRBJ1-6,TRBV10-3,CAISRDSYNSPLHF,TGTGCCATCAGCCGGGACTCCTATAATTCACCCCTCCACTTT
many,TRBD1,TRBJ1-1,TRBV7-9,CASSLGGQASEAFF,TGTGCCAGCAGCTTAGGAGGACAGGCCTCTGAAGCTTTCTTT
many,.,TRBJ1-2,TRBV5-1,CASSFGQLGYTF,TGCGCCAGCAGCTTTGGACAGCTTGGCTACACCTTC
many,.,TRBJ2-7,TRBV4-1,CASSPFPRGISYEQYF,TGCGCCAGCAGCCCCTTTCCCCGAGGAATCTCCTACGAGCAGTACTTC
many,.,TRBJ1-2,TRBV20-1,CSAHRVNYGYTF,TGCAGTGCTCATAGGGTTAACTATGGCTACACCTTC
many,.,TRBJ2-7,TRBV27,CASMGVPSYEQYF,TGTGCCAGCATGGGAGTACCCTCCTACGAGCAGTACTTC
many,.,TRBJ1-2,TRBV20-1,CSARDPRFPYGYTF,TGCAGTGCTAGAGATCCCAGATTCCCGTATGGCTACACCTTC
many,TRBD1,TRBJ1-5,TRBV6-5,CASSSPEGPQGAQHF,TGTGCCAGCAGTTCCCCGGAAGGGCCCCAGGGGGCCCAGCATTTT
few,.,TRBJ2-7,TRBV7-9,CASSADIFYEQYF,TGTGCCAGCAGCGCGGACATCTTCTACGAGCAGTACTTC
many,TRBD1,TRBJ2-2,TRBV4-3,CASSQGQGGTGELFF,TGCGCCAGCAGCCAAGGACAGGGGGGCACCGGGGAGCTGTTTTTT
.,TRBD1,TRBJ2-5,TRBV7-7,CASSRDRGSWTQYF,TGTGCTAGCAGCCGGGACAGGGGCTCTTGGACCCAGTACTTC
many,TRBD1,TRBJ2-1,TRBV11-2,CASSLWTGGYNEQFF,TGTGCCAGCAGCTTATGGACAGGAGGATACAATGAGCAGTTCTTC
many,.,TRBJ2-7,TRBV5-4,CASSPTGNSYEQYF,TGTGCCAGCAGCCCGACAGGAAACTCCTACGAGCAGTACTTC
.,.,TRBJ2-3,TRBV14,CASSRHPFTDTQYF,TGTGCCAGCAGCCGTCATCCGTTCACAGATACGCAGTATTTT
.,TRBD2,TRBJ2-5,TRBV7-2,CASRYRTSGSLSETQYF,TGTGCCAGCAGATACCGGACTAGCGGGAGTCTTTCGGAGACCCAGTACTTC
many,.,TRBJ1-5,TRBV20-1,CSAQESSNQPQHF,TGCAGTGCCCAGGAGAGCAGCAATCAGCCCCAGCATTTT
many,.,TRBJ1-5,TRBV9,CASSVDANQPQHF,TGTGCCAGCAGCGTAGATGCTAATCAGCCCCAGCATTTT
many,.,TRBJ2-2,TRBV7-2,CASSVRRRNTGELFF,TGTGCCAGCAGCGTACGACGCAGGAACACCGGGGAGCTGTTTTTT
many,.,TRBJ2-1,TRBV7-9,CASSLGSHLAEQFF,TGTGCCAGCAGCTTAGGCTCCCATCTAGCGGAGCAGTTCTTC
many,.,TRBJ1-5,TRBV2,CASSESQGDQPQHF,TGTGCCAGCAGTGAGAGTCAGGGCGATCAGCCCCAGCATTTT
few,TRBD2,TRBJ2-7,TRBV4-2,CASSQDWEGVNEQYF,TGTGCCAGCAGCCAAGATTGGGAGGGAGTGAACGAGCAGTACTTC
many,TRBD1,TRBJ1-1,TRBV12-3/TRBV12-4,CASSPSGGPTEAFF,TGTGCCAGCAGTCCGTCAGGGGGCCCCACTGAAGCTTTCTTT
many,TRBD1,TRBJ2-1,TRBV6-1,CASRPDRVSYNEQFF,TGTGCCAGCAGACCCGACAGGGTTTCCTACAATGAGCAGTTCTTC
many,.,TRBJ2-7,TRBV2,CASSEAPGRVQYEQYF,TGTGCCAGCAGTGAAGCGCCGGGACGGGTCCAATACGAGCAGTACTTC
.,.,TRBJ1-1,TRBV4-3,CASSHAFGGLNTEAFF,TGCGCCAGCAGCCACGCTTTTGGGGGCTTGAACACTGAAGCTTTCTTT
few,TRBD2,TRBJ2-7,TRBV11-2,CASSLIGSSGPKNAYEQYF,TGTGCGAGCAGCTTAATCGGGTCTAGCGGGCCAAAGAACGCCTACGAGCAGTACTTC
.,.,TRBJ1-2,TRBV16,CASSPRRAHYGYTF,TGTGCCAGCAGCCCGAGACGGGCTCACTATGGCTACACCTTC
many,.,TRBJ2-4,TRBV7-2,CASSLVQGQNIQYF,TGTGCCAGCAGCTTAGTTCAGGGGCAGAACATTCAGTACTTC
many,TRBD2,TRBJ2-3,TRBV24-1,CATGAGATDTQYF,TGTGCCACCGGGGCGGGAGCTACAGATACGCAGTATTTT
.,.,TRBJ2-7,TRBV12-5,CASGLVHGTYEQYF,TGTGCTAGTGGTTTGGTACACGGGACCTACGAGCAGTACTTC
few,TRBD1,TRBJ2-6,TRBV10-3,CAIRTDRVISSGANVLTF,TGTGCCATCAGGACGGACAGGGTTATAAGCTCTGGGGCCAACGTCCTGACTTTC
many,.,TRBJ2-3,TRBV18,CASSPGLGDTQYF,TGTGCCAGCTCGCCAGGGTTGGGAGATACGCAGTATTTT
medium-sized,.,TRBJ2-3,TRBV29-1,CSVARSNTGTDTQYF,TGCAGCGTTGCGCGATCCAACACGGGCACAGATACGCAGTATTTT
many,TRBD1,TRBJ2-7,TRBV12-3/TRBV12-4,CASSTMTGPTYEQYF,TGTGCCAGCAGTACCATGACAGGGCCTACCTACGAGCAGTACTTC
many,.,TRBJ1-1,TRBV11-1,CASSLGGDTEAFF,TGTGCCAGCAGCTTAGGAGGGGATACTGAAGCTTTCTTT
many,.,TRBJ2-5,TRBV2,CASMEGQETQYF,TGTGCCAGCATGGAGGGTCAAGAGACCCAGTACTTC
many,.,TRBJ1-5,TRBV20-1,CSAKRGARYSNQPQHF,TGCAGTGCGAAAAGGGGAGCCAGGTATAGCAATCAGCCCCAGCATTTT
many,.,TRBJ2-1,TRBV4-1,CASSPVTTYNEQFF,TGCGCCAGCAGCCCCGTAACTACCTACAATGAGCAGTTCTTC